A single sample is the source of the 21 T cell receptor beta chains below, sequenced in a study of T cells in Graves' hyperthyroidism and ophthalmopathy. TCR beta CDR3 region amplification was performed from RNA transcripts. RT-PCR in the first round (using the HTBI primer set) targeted the TCR CDR3. TCRdb re-derived calls from the multiplex PCR reads in MiXCR, one entry per CDR3 protein. This sample has over 650,000 distinct CDR3 sequences; approximately 42% occur once, and the top ten carry about 7.2%. The source material was peripheral blood or thyroid tissue (not recorded which). The receptors were gathered from an adult man with Graves' disease, either hyperthyroidism or ophthalmopathy (not recorded which).

Only a few counts were recorded for this clonotype. The chain has TRBV7-9 and TRBJ2-7, with a tentative D call TRBD2 (5 bases). The CDR3 is made up of 13 amino acids. CDR1 is SEHNR, CDR2 FQNEAQ, per germline (reference sequence). V lost 5 bases and J 6 bases, leaving 14 bases between the germline ends. The CDR3 sequence is CASSQVTSSEQYF. Written as DNA, the CDR3 is TGTGCCAGCAGCCAAGTAACTAGTTCCGAGCAGTACTTC.

This chain connects TRBV29-1 to TRBJ1-1; possible D gene TRBD1, 6 bases. Per the germline V gene, CDR1 is SQVTM and CDR2 is ANQGSEA. This CDR3 spans 14 amino acids. With 8 bases removed from V and 1 base from J, the gap between germline ends came to 17 bases. CDR3 coding DNA: TGCAGCTTGGAGGCAGGGGCTACGAACACTGAAGCTTTCTTT. This translates into CSLEAGATNTEAFF.

The CDR3 reads CASSLGPQGADEQYF. The CDR3 DNA is TGTGCCAGCAGCTTAGGTCCACAGGGGGCGGACGAGCAGTACTTC. This chain links TRBV7-2 with TRBJ2-7; TRBD1 agrees at 9 bases. This CDR3 comprises 15 residues. V lost 1 base to trimming and J lost 5 bases; unmatched junction nucleotides: 6. Germline CDR1 and CDR2: SGHTA and FQGNSA.

The chain couples TRBV7-9 to TRBJ1-4; 12 bases are shared with TRBD1. The CDR3 totals 15 residues. V shed 4 bases, J shed 8 bases, and the junction held 5 bases outside the gene matches. The V gene's germline CDR1 is SEHNR and CDR2 FQNEAQ (reference sequence). The CDR3 here is CASSSGGQGAEKLFF. The CDR3 DNA is TGTGCCAGCAGCTCAGGGGGACAGGGGGCCGAAAAACTGTTTTTT.

The chain employs TRBV2 and TRBJ1-2; tentative D call: TRBD1 (6 bases). V was trimmed by 5 bases and J by 7 bases, leaving 20 bases between them. There are 15 residues in the CDR3. Germline-derived CDR1 and CDR2 are SNHLY and FYNNEI. CDR3 sequence reads: CASSSTGTITSGYTF. CDR3 nucleotide sequence: TGTGCCAGCAGTTCCACAGGGACAATAACCTCTGGCTACACCTTC.

This clonotype appeared a few times. A much bigger clone sits one base away, suggesting this may be a read error. The chain carries TRBV6-1 and TRBJ1-5; D gene uncertain. Deletions cut 3 bases from V and 5 bases from J, with 11 bases between. The CDR3 has 14 residues. CDR1 and CDR2 (germline): MNHNS, SASEGT. The CDR3, as DNA: TGTGCCAGCAGTGAGACGGAGTGGGATCAGCCCCAGCATTTT. This sequence encodes CASSETEWDQPQHF.

This clonotype was counted many times. The chain recombines TRBV10-3 with TRBJ2-7; D is perhaps TRBD2 (6 bases). There are 13 residues in the CDR3. Germline V CDR1 and CDR2: ENHRY, SYGVKD. Trimming shortened V by 6 bases and J by 0 bases, and 9 bases separated the two germline ends. The CDR3 DNA is TGTGCCATCAGGGGCGGGATCTCCTACGAGCAGTACTTC. Translation gives CAIRGGISYEQYF.

As to this clonotype: A much larger clone differs from this one at a single base, so this may be a read error. J is TRBJ2-2 and V is TRBV29-1, with D perhaps TRBD2 (6 bases). This CDR3 contains 14 residues. V was trimmed by 4 bases and J by 4 bases, leaving 13 bases between them. Germline CDR1 and CDR2: SQVTM and ANQGSEA. The DNA of the CDR3 is TGCAGCGTTGTGGAGGGCTTCCTCACCGGGGAGCTGTTTTTT. Its translation: CSVVEGFLTGELFF.

This clonotype appeared many times. The chain has TRBV7-9 and TRBJ1-5; D gene uncertain. Trimming cost V 5 bases and J 2 bases, with 10 bases left between them. The germline V gene encodes CDR1 SEHNR and CDR2 FQNEAQ (reference sequence). The CDR3 extends over 14 amino acids. The CDR3 sequence: CASSPEGRNQPQHF. As DNA, the CDR3 is TGTGCCAGCAGCCCCGAGGGTCGCAATCAGCCCCAGCATTTT.

This rearrangement joins TRBV20-1 to TRBJ1-3, with 7 bases fitting TRBD1. CDR3 length equals 14 residues. V was pared by 3 bases and J by 2 bases, with 4 bases of the junction left unmatched. CDR1 and CDR2 (germline): DFQATT, SNEGSKA (reference sequence). CDR3 bases: TGCAGTGCTAGGGAGACAGGGACTGGAAACACCATATATTTT. As protein: CSARETGTGNTIYF.

This clonotype was counted a few times. The gene calls are TRBV6-5 and TRBJ2-2; D not resolved. Trimming pared 5 bases from V and 3 bases from J, leaving 10 bases between. The CDR3 runs 14 residues. Germline CDR1 MNHEY, CDR2 SVGAGI. CDR3 coding DNA: TGTGCCAGCAGTAGGCAGGCGGACACCGGGGAGCTGTTTTTT. Translating it yields CASSRQADTGELFF.

V is TRBV19 and J is TRBJ2-5; a weak D match, TRBD1 (5 bases). Germline lookup yields CDR1 LNHDA and CDR2 SQIVND (reference sequence). The ends were cut back, 0 bases at V and 0 bases at J, with 8 bases in the middle. The CDR3 consists of 15 residues. CDR3 residues: CASSIEPGYQETQYF. CDR3 coding DNA: TGTGCCAGTAGTATAGAGCCAGGGTACCAAGAGACCCAGTACTTC.

On this clonotype: A read error may explain this, as a much larger clone is one base away. This chain connects TRBV7-9 to TRBJ1-3; D gene unclear. The CDR3 has 11 amino acids. Per the germline V gene, CDR1 is SEHNR and CDR2 is FQNEAQ (reference sequence). The DNA of the CDR3 is TGTGCCATCTCGATTGGAAGCACCATATATTTT. It codes for CAISIGSTIYF.

This chain links TRBV10-3 with TRBJ2-5; D gene ambiguous. The CDR3 contains 12 residues. Germline V lookup: CDR1 ENHRY, CDR2 SYGVKD. Deletions cut 1 base from V and 5 bases from J, with 5 bases between. CDR3 in DNA: TGTGCCATCAGTGAGTTCTCGGAGACCCAGTACTTC. This codes for CAISEFSETQYF.

At least ten counts were recorded for this clonotype. The gene calls are TRBV7-2 and TRBJ2-7; D call uncertain. The CDR3 loop spans 16 amino acids. Germline CDR1 is SGHTA and CDR2 is FQGNSA. V was shortened by 5 bases and J by 1 base, with 18 bases between the two germline ends. The CDR3 DNA sequence: TGTGCCAGCAGCCCACCACCATCACTGGGATCCTACGAGCAGTACTTC. Translated, it gives CASSPPPSLGSYEQYF.

This chain uses TRBV20-1 with TRBJ1-5; possibly TRBD1 for D (5 bases). The CDR3 runs 12 residues. Trimming took 3 bases from V and 8 from J, leaving 11 bases between them. Germline CDR1 DFQATT, CDR2 SNEGSKA (reference sequence). The DNA of the CDR3 is TGCAGTGCTAGGGTAGGGGCCGAGCCCCAGCATTTT. Protein product: CSARVGAEPQHF.

This clonotype has a count of ten or more. This sequence joins TRBV7-2 and TRBJ1-6, with D unclear. CDR1 is SGHTA and CDR2 is FQGNSA in the germline V gene. V was cut by 4 bases and J by 14 bases, with 9 bases left in between. The CDR3 extends over 11 amino acids. CDR3 DNA: TGTGCCAGCAGCTCTGGGCCGACCCTCCACTTT. It specifies CASSSGPTLHF.

V gene TRBV5-1 combines with J gene TRBJ2-7, with 9 bases that match TRBD2. The V gene end was trimmed by 4 bases and the J gene end by 5 bases; junction bases not matched to a gene: 7. Germline V lookup: CDR1 SGHRS, CDR2 YFSETQ. The CDR3 spans 14 residues. CDR3 protein: CASSDSGSINEQYF. CDR3 DNA: TGCGCCAGCAGCGATAGCGGGAGTATCAACGAGCAGTACTTC.

This clonotype was counted once. An end of the junction differs from the germline gene, which may be a read error. This chain links TRBV7-2 with TRBJ2-7; the match to TRBD1 covers 11 bases. The CDR3 consists of 16 residues. CDR1 is SGHTA, CDR2 FQGNSA, per germline. The DNA for the CDR3 is TGTGCCACCAGCAGGACGGACAGGGGGCGCACCTACGAGCAGTACTTC. Translation: CATSRTDRGRTYEQYF. The variable domain in full, with the rest retrieved from reference TRBV7-2 and TRBJ2-7, is GAGVSQSPSNKVTEKGKDVELRCDPISGHTALYWYRQSLGQGLEFLIYFQGNSAPDKSGLPSDRFSAERTGGSVSTLTIQRTQQEDSAVYLCATSRTDRGRTYEQYFGPGTRLTVT.

The chain carries TRBV21-1 and TRBJ1-1; the table's D call of TRBD1 was not tested on the DNA. TRBV21-1 is labeled a pseudogene. This CDR3 has 15 residues. Written as DNA, the CDR3 is TGTGCCAGCAGCAGAGGGGACAGGGCAGGATCTGAAGCTTTCTTT. Its protein is CASSRGDRAGSEAFF.

The chain uses TRBV20-1 and TRBJ1-1; TRBD1 is a possible D gene (6 bases). The length of the CDR3 is 14 residues. Trimming took 5 bases from V and 5 from J, leaving 18 bases between them. Germline lookup yields CDR1 DFQATT and CDR2 SNEGSKA (reference sequence). CDR3: CSAAIPTGRTEAFF. The CDR3 DNA is TGCAGTGCTGCCATCCCGACAGGTCGAACTGAAGCTTTCTTT.